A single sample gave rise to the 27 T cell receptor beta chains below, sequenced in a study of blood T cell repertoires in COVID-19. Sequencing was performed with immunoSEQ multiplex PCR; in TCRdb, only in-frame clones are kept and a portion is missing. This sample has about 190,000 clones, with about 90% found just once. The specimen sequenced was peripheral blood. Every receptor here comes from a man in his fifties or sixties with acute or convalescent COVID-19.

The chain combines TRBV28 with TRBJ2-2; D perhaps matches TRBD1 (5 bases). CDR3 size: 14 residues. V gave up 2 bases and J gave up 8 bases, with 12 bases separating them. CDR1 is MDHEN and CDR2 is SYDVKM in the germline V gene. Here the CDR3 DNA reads TGTGCCAGCAGTTTAGTGACAGCTACAGGGGAGCTGTTTTTT. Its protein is CASSLVTATGELFF.

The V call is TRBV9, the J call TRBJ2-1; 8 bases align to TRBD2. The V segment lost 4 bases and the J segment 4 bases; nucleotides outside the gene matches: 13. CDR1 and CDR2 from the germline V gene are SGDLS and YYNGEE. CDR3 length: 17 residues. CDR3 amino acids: CASSPRGLAGTYNEQFF. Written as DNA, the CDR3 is TGTGCCAGCAGCCCTCGTGGGCTAGCGGGCACTTACAATGAGCAGTTCTTC.

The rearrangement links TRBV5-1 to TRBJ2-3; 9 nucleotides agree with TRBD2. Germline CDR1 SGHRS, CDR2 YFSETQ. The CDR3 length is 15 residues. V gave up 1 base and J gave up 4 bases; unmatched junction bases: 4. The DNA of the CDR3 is TGCGCCAGCAGCTTGCGGGCGGGAGGGCCAGATACGCAGTATTTT. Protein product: CASSLRAGGPDTQYF.

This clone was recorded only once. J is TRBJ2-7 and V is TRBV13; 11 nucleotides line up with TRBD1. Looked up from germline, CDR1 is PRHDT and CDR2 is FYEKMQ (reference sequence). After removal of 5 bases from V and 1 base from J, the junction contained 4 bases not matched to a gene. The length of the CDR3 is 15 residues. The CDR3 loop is CASSNGQGASYEQYV. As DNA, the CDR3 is TGTGCCAGCAGCAACGGACAGGGGGCATCCTACGAGCAGTACGTC.

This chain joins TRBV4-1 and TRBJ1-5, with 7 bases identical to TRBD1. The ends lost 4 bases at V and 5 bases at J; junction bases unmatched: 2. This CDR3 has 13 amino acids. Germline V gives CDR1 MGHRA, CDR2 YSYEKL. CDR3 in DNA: TGCGCCAGCAGCCGGGACAGATATCAGCCCCAGCATTTT. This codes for CASSRDRYQPQHF.

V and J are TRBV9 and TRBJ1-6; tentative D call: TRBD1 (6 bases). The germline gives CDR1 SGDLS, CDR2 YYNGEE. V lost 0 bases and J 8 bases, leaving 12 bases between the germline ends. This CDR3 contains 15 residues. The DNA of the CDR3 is TGTGCCAGCAGCGTAGAAGGGAGGGGGGATTCACCCCTCCACTTT. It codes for CASSVEGRGDSPLHF.

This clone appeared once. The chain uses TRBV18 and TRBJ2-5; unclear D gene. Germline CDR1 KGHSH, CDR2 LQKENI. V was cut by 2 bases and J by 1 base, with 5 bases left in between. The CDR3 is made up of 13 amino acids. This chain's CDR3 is CASSPNSQETQYF. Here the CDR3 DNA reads TGTGCCAGCTCACCAAACTCCCAAGAGACCCAGTACTTC.

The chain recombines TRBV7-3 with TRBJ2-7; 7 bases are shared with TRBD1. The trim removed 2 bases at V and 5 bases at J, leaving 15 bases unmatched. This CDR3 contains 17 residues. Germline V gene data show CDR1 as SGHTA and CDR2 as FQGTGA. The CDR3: CASSLSPTGVGSHEQYF. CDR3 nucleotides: TGTGCCAGCAGCTTATCCCCAACAGGGGTCGGTTCCCACGAGCAGTACTTC. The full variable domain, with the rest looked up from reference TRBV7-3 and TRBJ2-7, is GAGVSQTPSNKVTEKGKYVELRCDPISGHTALYWYRQSLGQGPEFLIYFQGTGAADDSGLPNDRFFAVRPEGSVSTLKIQRTERGDSAVYLCASSLSPTGVGSHEQYFGPGTRLTVT.

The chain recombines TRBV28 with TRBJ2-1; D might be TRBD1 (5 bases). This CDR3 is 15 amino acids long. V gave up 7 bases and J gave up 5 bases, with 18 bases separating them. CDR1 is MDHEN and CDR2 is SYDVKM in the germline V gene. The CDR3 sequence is CASMKQAPVDNEQFF. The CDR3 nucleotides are TGTGCCAGCATGAAACAGGCTCCCGTGGACAATGAGCAGTTCTTC.

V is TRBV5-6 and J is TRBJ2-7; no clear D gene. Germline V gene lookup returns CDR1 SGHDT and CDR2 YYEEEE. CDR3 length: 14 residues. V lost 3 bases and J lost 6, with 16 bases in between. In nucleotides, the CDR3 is TGTGCCAGCAGCTACGGGTTACCAACCGGCGAGCAGTACTTC. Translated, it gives CASSYGLPTGEQYF.

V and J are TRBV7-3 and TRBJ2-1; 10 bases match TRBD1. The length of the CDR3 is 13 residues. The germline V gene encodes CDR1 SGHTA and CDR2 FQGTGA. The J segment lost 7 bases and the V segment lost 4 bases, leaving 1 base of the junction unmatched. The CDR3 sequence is CASSSGQGNEQFF. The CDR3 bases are TGTGCCAGCAGCTCGGGACAGGGGAATGAGCAGTTCTTC.

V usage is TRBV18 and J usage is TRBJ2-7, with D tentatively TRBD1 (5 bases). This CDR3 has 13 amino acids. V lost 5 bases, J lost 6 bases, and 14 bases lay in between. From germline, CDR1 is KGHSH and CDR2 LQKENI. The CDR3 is CASSARGPLEQYV. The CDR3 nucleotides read TGTGCCAGCTCAGCTAGGGGTCCTCTCGAGCAGTACGTC.

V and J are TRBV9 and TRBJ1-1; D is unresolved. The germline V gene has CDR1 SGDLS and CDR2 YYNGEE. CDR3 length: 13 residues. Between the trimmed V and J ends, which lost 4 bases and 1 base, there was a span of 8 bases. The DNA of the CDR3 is TGTGCCAGCAGCACAGACCCGAACACTGAAGCTTTCTTT. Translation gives CASSTDPNTEAFF.

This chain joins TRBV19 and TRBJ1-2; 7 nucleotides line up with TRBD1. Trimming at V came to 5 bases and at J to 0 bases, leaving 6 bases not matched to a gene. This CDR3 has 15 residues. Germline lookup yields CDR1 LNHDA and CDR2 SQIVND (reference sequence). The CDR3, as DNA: TGTGCCAGTAGTCCTTACAGGGGACCTAACTATGGCTACACCTTC. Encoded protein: CASSPYRGPNYGYTF.

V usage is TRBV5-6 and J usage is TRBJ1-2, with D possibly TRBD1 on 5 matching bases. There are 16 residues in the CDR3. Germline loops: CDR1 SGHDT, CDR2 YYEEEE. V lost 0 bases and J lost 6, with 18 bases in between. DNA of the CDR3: TGTGCCAGCAGCTTGGCCCTCCAAGACAGCTCGGATGGCTACACCTTC. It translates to CASSLALQDSSDGYTF.

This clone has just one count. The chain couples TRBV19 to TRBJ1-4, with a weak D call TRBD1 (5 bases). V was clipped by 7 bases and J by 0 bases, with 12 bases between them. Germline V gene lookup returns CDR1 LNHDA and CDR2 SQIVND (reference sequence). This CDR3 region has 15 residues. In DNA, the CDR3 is TGTGCCAGTAAGACCAGGGATACAACTAATGAAAAACTGTTTTTT. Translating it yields CASKTRDTTNEKLFF. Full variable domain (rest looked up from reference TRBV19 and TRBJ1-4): DGGITQSPKYLFRKEGQNVTLSCEQNLNHDAMYWYRQDPGQGLRLIYYSQIVNDFQKGDIAEGYSVSREKKESFPLTVTSAQKNPTAFYLCASKTRDTTNEKLFFGSGTQLSVL.

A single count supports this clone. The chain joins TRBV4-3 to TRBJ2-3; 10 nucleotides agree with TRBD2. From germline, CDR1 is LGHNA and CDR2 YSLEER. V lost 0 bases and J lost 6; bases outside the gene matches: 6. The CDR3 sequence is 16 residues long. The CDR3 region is CASSQDRASGGDTQYF. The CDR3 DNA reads TGCGCCAGCAGCCAAGATCGGGCTAGCGGGGGTGATACGCAGTATTTT.

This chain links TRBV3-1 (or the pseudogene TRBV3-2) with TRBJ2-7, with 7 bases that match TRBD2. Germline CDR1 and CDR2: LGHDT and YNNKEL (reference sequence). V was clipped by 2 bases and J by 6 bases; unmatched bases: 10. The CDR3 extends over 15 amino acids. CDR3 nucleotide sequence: TGTGCCAGCAGCCAATCGGCGGGAGCTATCGGCGAGCAGTACTTC. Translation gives CASSQSAGAIGEQYF.

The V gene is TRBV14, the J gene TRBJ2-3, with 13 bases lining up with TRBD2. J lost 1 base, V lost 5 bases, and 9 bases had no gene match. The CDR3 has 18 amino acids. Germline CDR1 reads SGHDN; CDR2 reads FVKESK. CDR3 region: CASSFRTSGRPGTDTQYF. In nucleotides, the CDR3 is TGTGCCAGCAGCTTCAGGACTAGCGGGAGACCAGGCACAGATACGCAGTATTTT.

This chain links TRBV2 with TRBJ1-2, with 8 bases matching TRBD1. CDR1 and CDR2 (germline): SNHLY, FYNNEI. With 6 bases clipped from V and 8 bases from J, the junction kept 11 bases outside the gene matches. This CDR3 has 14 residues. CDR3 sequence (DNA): TGTGCCAGCAGGTCGTCTCAGGGGGCGGAGGGCTACACCTTC. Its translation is CASRSSQGAEGYTF. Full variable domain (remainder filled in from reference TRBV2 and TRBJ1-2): EPEVTQTPSHQVTQMGQEVILRCVPISNHLYFYWYRQILGQKVEFLVSFYNNEISEKSEIFDDQFSVERPDGSNFTLKIRSTKLEDSAMYFCASRSSQGAEGYTFGSGTRLTVV.

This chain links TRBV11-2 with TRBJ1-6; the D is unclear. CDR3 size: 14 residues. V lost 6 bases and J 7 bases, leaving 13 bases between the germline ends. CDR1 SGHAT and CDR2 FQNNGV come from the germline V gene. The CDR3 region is CASSYQSSNSPLHF. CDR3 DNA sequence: TGTGCCAGCAGTTATCAGTCATCCAATTCACCCCTCCACTTT.

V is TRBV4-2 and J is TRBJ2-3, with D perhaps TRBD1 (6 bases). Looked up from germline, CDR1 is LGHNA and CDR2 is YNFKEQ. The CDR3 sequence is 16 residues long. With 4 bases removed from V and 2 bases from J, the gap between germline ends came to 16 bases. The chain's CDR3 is CASSLSRDISTDTQYF. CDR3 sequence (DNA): TGTGCCAGCAGCCTAAGCCGGGACATTTCCACAGATACGCAGTATTTT.

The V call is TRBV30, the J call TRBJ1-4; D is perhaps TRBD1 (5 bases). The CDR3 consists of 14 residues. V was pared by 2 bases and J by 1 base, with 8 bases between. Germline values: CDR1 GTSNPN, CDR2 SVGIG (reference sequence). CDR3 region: CAWSQTVTNEKLFF. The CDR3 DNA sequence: TGTGCCTGGAGTCAGACAGTAACTAATGAAAAACTGTTTTTT.

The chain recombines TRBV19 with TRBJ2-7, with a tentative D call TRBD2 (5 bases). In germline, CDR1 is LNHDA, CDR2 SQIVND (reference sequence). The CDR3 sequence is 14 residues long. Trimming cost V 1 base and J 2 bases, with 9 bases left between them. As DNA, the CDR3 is TGTGCCAGTAGTATAGGGACTGCCCCCTACGAGCAGTACTTC. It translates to CASSIGTAPYEQYF.

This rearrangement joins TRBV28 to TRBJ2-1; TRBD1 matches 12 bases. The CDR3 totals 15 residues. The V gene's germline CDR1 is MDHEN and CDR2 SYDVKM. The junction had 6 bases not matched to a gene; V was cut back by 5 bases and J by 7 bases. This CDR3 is CASSRPGQGANEQFF. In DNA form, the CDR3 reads TGTGCCAGCAGTCGGCCGGGACAGGGGGCGAATGAGCAGTTCTTC.

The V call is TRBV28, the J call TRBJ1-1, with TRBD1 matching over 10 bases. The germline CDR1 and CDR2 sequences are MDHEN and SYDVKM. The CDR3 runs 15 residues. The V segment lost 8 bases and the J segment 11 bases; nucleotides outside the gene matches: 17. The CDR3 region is CASYKSDRGLLGAFF. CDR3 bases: TGTGCCAGCTATAAATCGGACAGGGGGTTATTGGGGGCTTTCTTT.

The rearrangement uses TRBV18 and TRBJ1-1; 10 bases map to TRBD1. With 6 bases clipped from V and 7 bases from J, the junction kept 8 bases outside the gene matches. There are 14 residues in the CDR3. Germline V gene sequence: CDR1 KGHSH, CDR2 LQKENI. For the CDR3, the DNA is TGTGCCAGCTCGTCCGGGACAGGGGTCAATGAAGCTTTCTTT. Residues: CASSSGTGVNEAFF.